The T cell receptor beta chain under discussion was sequenced for a study of monozygotic twins with inflammatory bowel disease. The study's findings and limits: Distinct T cell subtypes could not be told apart. IBD patients had lower TCRbeta diversity (inverse Simpson) than healthy co-twins.

The CDR3 spans 15 residues. Germline CDR1 SGHRS, CDR2 YFSETQ. The RNA usage for each TCR library was roughly 3,700 ng of total RNA. TCRdb reanalyzed the 5' RACE reads, giving one entry per CDR3 protein sequence and no DNA. This sample's table reports about 210,000 distinct CDR3 sequences. Comments on this clonotype: The antigen remains undetermined.

The sequence was obtained from a human donor with ulcerative colitis or Crohn's disease, or a healthy co-twin of an affected twin (not recorded which). The sample was blood. The rearrangement links TRBV5-1 to TRBJ1-2; with no DNA, the TCRdb D assignment of TRBD1 cannot be verified. The CDR3 loop is CASSLEYDRRNGYTF. The variable domain in full, with the rest retrieved from reference TRBV5-1 and TRBJ1-2, is KAGVTQTPRYLIKTRGQQVTLSCSPISGHRSVSWYQQTPGQGLQFLFEYFSETQRNKGNFPGRFSGRQFSNSRSEMNVSTLELGDSALYLCASSLEYDRRNGYTFGSGTRLTVV.